This entry lists 21 T cell receptor beta chains sequenced from one sample in a study of T cell repertoires in cytomegalovirus infection (dated by TCRdb to between 2019 and 2020). The sequencer was an Illumina HiSeq 1500. TCRdb reworked the public reads: Q25 trimming with fastp, MiXCR clone assembly, productive beta chains retained. Rows are combined by CDR3 protein, so each entry shows the most common genes and DNA. This sample gives about 310,000 distinct CDR3 sequences in total; roughly 9.3% of them show up just once. The ten largest make up approximately 2.4% of the sample. Sequenced material: PBMCs. The receptors come from a human donor in good health (CMV status not recorded). Some clones in this sample may be carry-over from other donors' samples.

This clonotype was recorded at least ten times. The CDR3 nucleotides read TGTGCCAGCAGCCCCCGGAGGGTACCCCAAGAGACCCAGTACTTC. Its protein product is CASSPRRVPQETQYF. J is TRBJ2-5 and V is TRBV7-9; a possible D gene is TRBD2 (6 bases). Germline V lookup: CDR1 SEHNR, CDR2 FQNEAQ (reference sequence). V lost 5 bases and J lost 1, with 14 bases in between. The CDR3 is 15 amino acids.

This clonotype appeared many times. The chain carries TRBV25-1 and TRBJ2-1; TRBD2 is a possible D gene (6 bases). Per the germline V gene, CDR1 is MGHDK and CDR2 is SYGVNS. V was trimmed by 4 bases and J by 0 bases, leaving 16 bases between them. The CDR3 is 17 amino acids. The CDR3 reads CASSGEGTASSYNEQFF. In DNA form, the CDR3 reads TGTGCCAGCAGTGGAGAGGGGACTGCGAGCTCCTACAATGAGCAGTTCTTC.

This clonotype has a count of ten or more. V gene TRBV28 combines with J gene TRBJ1-5; D not certain. Germline values: CDR1 MDHEN, CDR2 SYDVKM. Between the trimmed V and J ends, which lost 3 bases and 3 bases, there was a span of 9 bases. This CDR3 is built from 14 residues. CDR3 region: CASSFLQPNQPQHF. In DNA form, the CDR3 reads TGTGCCAGCAGTTTTCTTCAGCCCAATCAGCCCCAGCATTTT.

This sequence joins TRBV7-2 and TRBJ1-2; D uncertain. CDR3 length: 13 amino acids. Germline CDR1 is SGHTA and CDR2 is FQGNSA. Trimming left V 4 bases short and J 9 bases short, with 15 bases between. CDR3 sequence: CASSSESRICYTF. The CDR3 coding sequence is TGTGCCAGCAGCTCGGAAAGCCGGATCTGCTACACCTTC. The variable domain in full, with the rest retrieved from reference TRBV7-2 and TRBJ1-2, is GAGVSQSPSNKVTEKGKDVELRCDPISGHTALYWYRQSLGQGLEFLIYFQGNSAPDKSGLPSDRFSAERTGGSVSTLTIQRTQQEDSAVYLCASSSESRICYTFGSGTRLTVV.

This clonotype was seen repeatedly, ten times or more. One junction end does not reproduce the germline sequence, and a read error may be involved. V is TRBV25-1 and J is TRBJ2-1, with D perhaps being TRBD1 or TRBD2 (5 bases each). Germline-derived CDR1 and CDR2 are MGHDK and SYGVNS. This CDR3 has 14 residues. The CDR3 bases are TGTGCCAGCACTGAACCGGGACCCTACAATGAGCAGTTCTTC. This sequence encodes CASTEPGPYNEQFF. The whole variable domain, remainder taken from reference TRBV25-1 and TRBJ2-1, is EADIYQTPRYLVIGTGKKITLECSQTMGHDKMYWYQQDPGMELHLIHYSYGVNSTEKGDLSSESTVSRIRTEHFPLTLESARPSHTSQYLCASTEPGPYNEQFFGPGTRLTVL.

In its sample, this clonotype was seen many times. V usage is TRBV7-2 and J usage is TRBJ2-5, with 9 bases aligning to TRBD2. Losses at the gene ends were 1 base for V and 5 bases for J; bases not matched to a gene: 8. Germline CDR1 and CDR2: SGHTA and FQGNSA. The CDR3 consists of 16 residues. The CDR3, as DNA: TGTGCCAGCAGCTTAGAGGGGACTAGCTATGTTGAGACCCAGTACTTC. Residues: CASSLEGTSYVETQYF.

This clonotype was counted a single time. A much larger clone lies a single base off, so this may be a read error. The V and J genes are TRBV9 and TRBJ2-3; D is possibly TRBD2 (6 bases). Trimming left V 6 bases short and J 5 bases short, with 22 bases between. Germline assignment: CDR1 SGDLS and CDR2 YYNGEE. This CDR3 has 16 amino acids. The CDR3: CASNSRLGGGEDTQYF. CDR3 nucleotide sequence: TGTGCCAGCAACTCCCGACTAGGAGGAGGCGAAGATACGCAGTATTTT.

This clonotype was detected ten times or more. The chain joins TRBV4-1 to TRBJ2-7, with 10 bases fitting TRBD2. CDR3 length equals 17 residues. Germline lookup yields CDR1 MGHRA and CDR2 YSYEKL. J was trimmed by 4 bases and V by 1 base; bases with no gene match: 10. CDR3 in DNA: TGCGCCAGCAGCCAAGGCCACTCTCTAGCGGGGGATTACGAGCAGTACTTC. Amino acids: CASSQGHSLAGDYEQYF.

As for this clonotype: Since a much larger clone is just one base distant, this may be a read error. V gene TRBV20-1 combines with J gene TRBJ2-7, with TRBD1 as a possible D gene (6 bases). This CDR3 contains 13 residues. Germline CDR1 and CDR2: DFQATT and SNEGSKA (reference sequence). CDR3 sequence reads: CSARQQGSYELYF. CDR3 sequence (DNA): TGCAGTGCCCGGCAACAGGGCTCCTACGAGCTGTACTTC.

The V and J genes are TRBV20-1 and TRBJ2-1; D assignment may be TRBD1 or TRBD2 (5 bases each). The CDR3 runs to 13 residues. CDR1 DFQATT and CDR2 SNEGSKA come from the germline V gene (reference sequence). Trimming stripped 6 bases from V and 5 bases from J, with 14 bases between. The CDR3 region has the DNA TGCAGTGCGGTATGGGGACGGAACAATGAGCAGTTCTTC. Translation: CSAVWGRNNEQFF.

This rearrangement joins TRBV20-1 to TRBJ1-5; tentatively, D is TRBD1 (5 bases). CDR1 and CDR2 from the germline V gene are DFQATT and SNEGSKA (reference sequence). Trimming took 0 bases from V and 11 from J, leaving 14 bases between them. The CDR3 consists of 13 residues. The CDR3 protein is CSAREAGSQAQHF. The CDR3, as DNA: TGCAGTGCTAGAGAGGCAGGGTCACAGGCCCAGCATTTT.

In this sample, this clonotype turned up many times. V is TRBV28 and J is TRBJ2-1; no definite D call. Germline V gene data show CDR1 as MDHEN and CDR2 as SYDVKM. This CDR3 region has 12 residues. V was pared by 3 bases and J by 3 bases, with 3 bases between. The CDR3 nucleotides are TGTGCCAGCAGTTTCCGCTACAATGAGCAGTTCTTC. Translation: CASSFRYNEQFF.

The J gene is TRBJ1-1, the V gene TRBV29-1, with D uncertain. The V and J ends lost 2 bases and 1 base respectively, with 11 bases between them. The germline V gene has CDR1 SQVTM and CDR2 ANQGSEA. The CDR3 extends over 14 amino acids. CDR3 in amino acids: CSVERRLGNTEAFF. The CDR3 nucleotides read TGCAGCGTTGAACGCCGGCTGGGGAACACTGAAGCTTTCTTT.

This chain joins TRBV29-1 and TRBJ2-1; the match to TRBD2 covers 8 bases. The CDR3 is 13 residues long. Looked up from germline, CDR1 is SQVTM and CDR2 is ANQGSEA. V was clipped by 6 bases and J by 7 bases; unmatched bases: 8. The CDR3: CSVGGAIRNEQFF. The CDR3 DNA reads as TGCAGCGTCGGGGGGGCCATAAGGAATGAGCAGTTCTTC.

This clonotype was found many times. The chain carries TRBV2 and TRBJ1-2, with TRBD1 as a possible D gene (5 bases). V was shortened by 4 bases and J by 5 bases, with 14 bases between the two germline ends. Looked up from germline, CDR1 is SNHLY and CDR2 is FYNNEI. The CDR3 is 14 amino acids. The CDR3 DNA reads as TGTGCCAGCAGTGGTTGGGGGACGGAATATGGCTACACCTTC. Its protein is CASSGWGTEYGYTF.

This clonotype was recorded at least ten times. This rearrangement joins TRBV4-1 to TRBJ2-5; 12 bases align to TRBD2. Trimming at V came to 4 bases and at J to 1 base, leaving 7 bases not matched to a gene. Per the germline V gene, CDR1 is MGHRA and CDR2 is YSYEKL. The CDR3 spans 17 residues. Here the CDR3 DNA reads TGCGCCAGCAGCCGGCTACTAGCGGGGGGATTCCAAGAGACCCAGTACTTC. It translates to CASSRLLAGGFQETQYF.

This clonotype was seen a handful of times. This chain uses TRBV20-1 with TRBJ2-3; 9 nucleotides line up with TRBD1. The CDR3 has 17 residues. Trimming cost V 3 bases and J 2 bases; bases outside gene matches: 12. CDR1 and CDR2 from the germline V gene are DFQATT and SNEGSKA (reference sequence). In DNA form, the CDR3 reads TGCAGTGCTAGTCCGGGACAGGGAAAGGGGAACACAGATACGCAGTATTTT. Protein: CSASPGQGKGNTDTQYF.

The V gene is TRBV6-6, the J gene TRBJ1-1; perhaps TRBD1 as D (6 bases). Deletions cut 4 bases from V and 9 bases from J, with 9 bases between. This CDR3 has 11 amino acids. Germline CDR1 MNHNY, CDR2 SVGAGI (reference sequence). CDR3 loop: CASSSQGKAFF. CDR3 nucleotide sequence: TGTGCCAGCAGTTCACAGGGCAAAGCTTTCTTT.

This clonotype was recorded at least ten times. The CDR3, as DNA: TGTGCCAGCAGCTTTAGGGGGGCAGATACGCAGTATTTT. This codes for CASSFRGADTQYF. This chain connects TRBV7-8 to TRBJ2-3; D assignment may be TRBD1 or TRBD2 (6 bases each). V shed 3 bases and J shed 4 bases, with 8 bases lying between them. Germline-derived CDR1 and CDR2 are SGHVS and FQNEAQ. The CDR3 runs 13 residues.

This clonotype was picked up many times. The chain is built from TRBV7-2 and TRBJ2-5; 8 bases are shared with TRBD2. Trimming at V came to 5 bases and at J to 4 bases, leaving 12 bases not matched to a gene. The CDR3 spans 16 residues. The germline CDR1 and CDR2 sequences are SGHTA and FQGNSA. CDR3 bases: TGTGCCAGCAGCCCGTGGGACTCGCGGGGGGCAGAGACCCAGTACTTC. Translating gives CASSPWDSRGAETQYF. The full variable domain, completed using reference TRBV7-2 and TRBJ2-5, is GAGVSQSPSNKVTEKGKDVELRCDPISGHTALYWYRQSLGQGLEFLIYFQGNSAPDKSGLPSDRFSAERTGGSVSTLTIQRTQQEDSAVYLCASSPWDSRGAETQYFGPGTRLLVL.

At least ten counts were recorded for this clonotype. The chain joins TRBV5-6 to TRBJ2-5; no clear D gene. The CDR3 sequence is 14 residues long. Per germline, CDR1 SGHDT and CDR2 YYEEEE. V lost 0 bases, J lost 3 bases, and 9 bases lay in between. In DNA form, the CDR3 reads TGTGCCAGCAGCTTGGTTGAGACAAAAGAGACCCAGTACTTC. It encodes CASSLVETKETQYF.